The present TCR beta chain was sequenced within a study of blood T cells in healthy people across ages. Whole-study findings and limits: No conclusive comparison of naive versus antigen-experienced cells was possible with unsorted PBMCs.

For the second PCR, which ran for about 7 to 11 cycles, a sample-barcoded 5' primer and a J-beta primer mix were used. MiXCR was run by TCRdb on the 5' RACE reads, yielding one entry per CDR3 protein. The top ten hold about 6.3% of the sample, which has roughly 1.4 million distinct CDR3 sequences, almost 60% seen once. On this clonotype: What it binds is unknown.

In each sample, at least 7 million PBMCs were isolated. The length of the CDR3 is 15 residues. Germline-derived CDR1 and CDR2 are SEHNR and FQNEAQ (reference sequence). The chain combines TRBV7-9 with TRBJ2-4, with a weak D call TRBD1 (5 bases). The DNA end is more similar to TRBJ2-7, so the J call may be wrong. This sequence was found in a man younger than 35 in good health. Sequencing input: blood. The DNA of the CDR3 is TGTGCCAGCAGCCTACATCCAGGGCCGCTTTACGAGCAGTACTTC. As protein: CASSLHPGPLYEQYF.